Listed below are T cell receptor beta chains from one sample, sequenced in a study of Ad26.COV2.S vaccination and SARS-CoV-2 variants. Profiling relied on immunoSEQ multiplex PCR, and the TCRdb table lists in-frame clones only, not all of them. The repertoire includes almost 400,000 clones, approximately 89% of them detected once, and 1.5% to 2% sits in the top ten. Material: peripheral blood, obtained in a trial of Ad26.COV2.S vaccine versus placebo. The receptors were gathered from a person aged 18-60 years who received the Ad26.COV2.S COVID-19 vaccine or a placebo. CDR3s include the opening cysteine and the closing phenylalanine or tryptophan. The D gene is left open where the match is weak. Clone size is not always given. Where it is, it says once, few, many or a class for expanded clones.

abundance	d_gene	v_gene	j_gene	CDR3nt	CDR3aa
.	TRBD2	TRBV5-1	TRBJ2-1	TGCGCCAGCAGCTTGGAGGGACTAGTCTCCAATGAGCAGTTCTTC	CASSLEGLVSNEQFF
.	TRBD1	TRBV28	TRBJ2-3	TGTGCCAGCAGTCCTGGACAGGGGGAAGCAGATACGCAGTATTTT	CASSPGQGEADTQYF
.	TRBD1	TRBV7-6	TRBJ1-1	TGTGCCAGCAGCTTAAGCGACGGGGGGACAGAGGATACTGAAGCTTTCTTT	CASSLSDGGTEDTEAFF
.	TRBD1	TRBV4-2	TRBJ2-1	TGTGCCAGCAGCCGCTCCGGGACAGGGGTATGGGCTGAGCAGTTCTTC	CASSRSGTGVWAEQFF
few	.	TRBV7-2	TRBJ1-3	TGTGCCAGCAGCTCCCCAGGACAAAGCCACTCGTTCGGAAACACCATATATTTT	CASSSPGQSHSFGNTIYF
.	.	TRBV30	TRBJ1-1	TGTGCCTGGAGTCGTAGGGCATACAACACTGAAGCTTTCTTT	CAWSRRAYNTEAFF
.	TRBD2	TRBV11-2	TRBJ2-7	TGTGCCAGCAGCGACCGCCGGACTAGCGGGACCTGGGTCTACGAGCAGTACTTC	CASSDRRTSGTWVYEQYF
.	TRBD1	TRBV19	TRBJ1-1	TGTGCCAGTAGTATAAGAGGGGGCGACGAAGCTTTCTTT	CASSIRGGDEAFF
.	.	TRBV6-1	TRBJ1-5	TGTGCCAGCAGTGAATGGGGCTCGAGGCAGCCCCAGCATTTT	CASSEWGSRQPQHF
.	TRBD2	TRBV11-2	TRBJ2-7	TGTGCCAGCAGCTTAGGAGGACTAGCGGGAGGTTACGAGCAGTACTTC	CASSLGGLAGGYEQYF
.	TRBD2	TRBV5-1	TRBJ2-1	TGCGCCAGCAGCCTTTTATCTAGCGGGAGGGGCAATGAGCAGTTCTTC	CASSLLSSGRGNEQFF
.	TRBD2	TRBV4-1	TRBJ2-1	TGCGCCAGCAGCCAAGATCCCCCTGTAGCGGGAGGACTTAATGAGCAGTTCTTC	CASSQDPPVAGGLNEQFF
.	TRBD2	TRBV29-1	TRBJ2-1	TGCAGCGTTGAGGAGACTAGCAGAAATGAGCAGTTCTTC	CSVEETSRNEQFF
once	.	TRBV3-1/TRBV3-2	TRBJ1-1	TGTGCCAGCAGCCACAATCTGGAGAACACTGAAGCTTTCTTT	CASSHNLENTEAFF
.	.	TRBV29-1	TRBJ1-5	TGCAGCGTTGCGCCCCGGCGGAATCAGCCCCAGCATTTT	CSVAPRRNQPQHF
.	TRBD2	TRBV5-4	TRBJ2-7	TGTGCCAGCAGCTTGCCACTAGCGGGATCCTACGAGCAGTACTTC	CASSLPLAGSYEQYF
.	TRBD1	TRBV5-1	TRBJ2-7	TGCGCCAGCAGCCTCGCGGCAGGGGGATCCTACGAGCAGTACTTC	CASSLAAGGSYEQYF
many	.	TRBV5-5	TRBJ1-5	TGTGCCAGCAGCCGCTCCCCGGGGGTGGATCAGCCCCAGCATTTT	CASSRSPGVDQPQHF
.	TRBD2	TRBV2	TRBJ2-7	TGTGCCAGCAGTGAAGGCCTAGCGGGAGGTCTGGGGCAGTACTTC	CASSEGLAGGLGQYF
.	.	TRBV30	TRBJ2-7	TGTGCCTGGAGACTAAGGGGGGCGGGAGAGCAGTACTTC	CAWRLRGAGEQYF
once	TRBD1	TRBV2	TRBJ2-1	TGTGCCAGCAGCCTCCTCGGGACAGTTAATGAGCAGTTCTTC	CASSLLGTVNEQFF
.	.	TRBV6-5	TRBJ1-2	TGTGCCAGCAGTACCCCCCCGGGCGGCTACACCTTC	CASSTPPGGYTF
few	TRBD1	TRBV6-6	TRBJ1-4	TGTGCCAGCAGTCCCCAGGGAGCCGGGACAGGGCCTGAAAAACTGTTTTTT	CASSPQGAGTGPEKLFF
.	TRBD1	TRBV11-2	TRBJ1-6	TGTGCCAGCAGCTCGAGGACAGGGGGTAATTCACCCCTCCACTTT	CASSSRTGGNSPLHF
.	TRBD2	TRBV4-1	TRBJ2-1	TGCGCCAGCAGCTCGAGCGGGAGATTTAGCTATGAGCAGTTCTTC	CASSSSGRFSYEQFF
.	.	TRBV2	TRBJ2-7	TGTGCCAGCAGTTGGGATAGGTCGTCCGAGCAGTACTTC	CASSWDRSSEQYF
.	TRBD2	TRBV3-1/TRBV3-2	TRBJ2-3	TGTGCCAGCAGCCGCCCGAGCGGGAGGGCCCGTGATACGCAGTATTTT	CASSRPSGRARDTQYF
.	TRBD1	TRBV2	TRBJ1-5	TGTGCCAGCAGTGAAGACCCAACGACAGGGCTCGGGGGGAGCAATCAGCCCCAGCATTTT	CASSEDPTTGLGGSNQPQHF
.	.	TRBV15	TRBJ2-6	TGTGCCACCAGCAGTGGTCGGACGTCTGGGGCCAACGTCCTGACTTTC	CATSSGRTSGANVLTF
.	TRBD2	TRBV4-2	TRBJ2-1	TGTGCCAGCAGCCAAGAACTAGCGGGAGTCTCCTACAATGAGCAGTTCTTC	CASSQELAGVSYNEQFF
.	.	TRBV6-6	TRBJ2-1	TGTGCCAGCAGTTACTCCCCCAGCGGAAATGAGCAGTTCTTC	CASSYSPSGNEQFF
.	.	TRBV4-2	TRBJ2-7	TGTGCCAGCAGCCAAGCCTTAGGGGACGAGCAGTACTTC	CASSQALGDEQYF
.	.	TRBV24-1	TRBJ2-3	TGTGCCACCAGTTTGGATACAGATACGCAGTATTTT	CATSLDTDTQYF
.	.	TRBV5-1	TRBJ1-1	TGCGCCAGCAGCCTCCCAGCGGGGACTAACACTGAAGCTTTCTTT	CASSLPAGTNTEAFF
.	.	TRBV6-5	TRBJ2-2	TGTGCCAGCAGTTACGGCAGGGGAAGCACCGGGGAGCTGTTTTTT	CASSYGRGSTGELFF
few	.	TRBV12-5	TRBJ2-7	TGTGCTAGTGGTTTGAACTACGAGCAGTACTTC	CASGLNYEQYF
once	TRBD1	TRBV6-5	TRBJ2-7	TGTGCCAGCAGTCGTTCCGGGACAGGGGTGTACGAGCAGTACTTC	CASSRSGTGVYEQYF
.	.	TRBV6-6	TRBJ2-5	TGTGCCAGCAGGGGACTGGAGCAGTACTTC	CASRGLEQYF
.	.	TRBV5-8	TRBJ2-1	TGTGCCAGCACCGTAGGATTGAGTTTCTACAATGAGCAGTTCTTC	CASTVGLSFYNEQFF
.	.	TRBV27	TRBJ1-2	TGTGCCAGCAGTTTATTCGGTAAAGCCCCCCAAGGGGCTGGCTACACCTTC	CASSLFGKAPQGAGYTF
once	.	TRBV30	TRBJ2-1	TGTGCCTGGAAACCCCTAAGCAATGAGCAGTTCTTC	CAWKPLSNEQFF
.	.	TRBV18	TRBJ1-1	TGTGCCAGCTCACCATCGGGGAACACTGAAGCTTTCTTT	CASSPSGNTEAFF
.	TRBD1	TRBV18	TRBJ1-4	TGTGCCAGCTCGCCGCGACAGGGGGAAAAACTGTTTTTT	CASSPRQGEKLFF
few	TRBD1	TRBV19	TRBJ1-3	TGTGCCAGTAGTCCCGTAGGGACAGGGTCTGGAAACACCATATATTTT	CASSPVGTGSGNTIYF
.	.	TRBV6-5	TRBJ1-2	TGTGCCAGCAGCCCGACAGGAATTAACTATGGCTACACCTTC	CASSPTGINYGYTF
.	.	TRBV19	TRBJ2-2	TGTGCCAGTAGCCCCCTTAGACAGGCAGGCACCGGGGAGCTGTTTTTT	CASSPLRQAGTGELFF
.	TRBD2	TRBV27	TRBJ2-1	TGTGCCAGCAGGAAACAGGGACGGACTAGCGGGAGCACTAATGAGCAGTTCTTC	CASRKQGRTSGSTNEQFF
.	.	TRBV9	TRBJ2-2	TGTGCCAGCAGCTTCGGTCTAGAACTGGGCACCGGGGAGCTGTTTTTT	CASSFGLELGTGELFF
.	.	TRBV24-1	TRBJ2-5	TGTGCCACCAGTGATCCCGGACTGGCTTCGCAGACCCAGTACTTC	CATSDPGLASQTQYF